This T cell receptor beta chain was identified during a study of a mutant IDH1 vaccine in newly diagnosed glioma. A remark on this clone: Its antigen is currently unknown.

Time point denoted: week 47, end of study. Doses consisted of 300 ug of mutant IDH1 20-mer peptide each, paired with topical imiquimod. The trim removed 0 bases at V and 5 bases at J, leaving 4 bases unmatched. The CDR3 has 14 amino acids. Germline V CDR1 and CDR2: PRHDT, FYEKMQ (reference sequence). TCRdb keeps only in-frame clones here, not all; method: immunoSEQ multiplex PCR. The sample records 50,000 or so clones, about 81% being singletons. The sequence was obtained from a woman aged 25 to 39 with glioma. Some clones in this sample may be carry-over from other donors' samples. The chain recombines TRBV13 with TRBJ2-7; 7 bases match TRBD2. The sample in question was PBMCs, obtained from a glioma patient whose treatment included an IDH1 peptide vaccine. CDR3 coding DNA: TGTGCCAGCAGCTTAGGGCTAGCGGACGACGAGCAGTACTTC. Its translation: CASSLGLADDEQYF.